What follows are 17 T cell receptor beta chains derived from one specimen sequenced in a study of blood T cell repertoires in COVID-19 (TCRdb year 2020). Libraries were constructed by the immunoSEQ multiplex PCR assay. The clones in this table, taken by TCRdb from immuneACCESS, are in-frame only. Not every clone is retained; where verified, under half of the shortfall comes from an unresolved V gene, and the cause of the rest is unknown. The sample includes approximately 170,000 clones, with about 83% observed a single time. Less than 3% of the sample lies in the top ten. Sequencing was performed on peripheral blood. These receptors were obtained from a woman older than 75 with COVID-19, enrolled during active disease.

J is TRBJ2-1 and V is TRBV5-4; 7 bases align to TRBD2. This CDR3 is built from 17 residues. CDR1 SGHNT and CDR2 YYREEE come from the germline V gene (reference sequence). J gave up 0 bases and V 0 bases, and 6 bases lay outside the gene matches. The CDR3 is CASSLGGGTRSYNEQFF. For the CDR3, the DNA is TGTGCCAGCAGCTTGGGCGGGGGAACTCGCTCCTACAATGAGCAGTTCTTC.

This chain joins TRBV3-1 (or the pseudogene TRBV3-2) and TRBJ2-3; 9 positions match TRBD2. The CDR3 loop spans 16 amino acids. CDR1 and CDR2 (germline): LGHDT, YNNKEL (reference sequence). V lost 3 bases, J lost 5 bases, and 9 bases stayed unmatched. In DNA, the CDR3 is TGTGCCAGCAGCCACGGGGCGGGAGGGCCAAGAGATACGCAGTATTTT. Translation gives CASSHGAGGPRDTQYF.

The rearrangement joins TRBV2 to TRBJ2-3, with a tentative D call TRBD1 (5 bases). Trimming took off 6 bases at V and 5 bases at J, with 15 bases between the two ends. In germline, CDR1 is SNHLY, CDR2 FYNNEI. The CDR3 totals 14 residues. CDR3 sequence reads: CASSIFQGLDTQYF. The CDR3 DNA reads as TGTGCCAGCAGCATCTTTCAGGGATTAGATACGCAGTATTTT. Using reference TRBV2 and TRBJ2-3 for the parts outside the CDR3, the full variable domain is EPEVTQTPSHQVTQMGQEVILRCVPISNHLYFYWYRQILGQKVEFLVSFYNNEISEKSEIFDDQFSVERPDGSNFTLKIRSTKLEDSAMYFCASSIFQGLDTQYFGPGTRLTVL.

The rearrangement links TRBV18 to TRBJ1-2; TRBD1 is a possible D gene (5 bases). V was shortened by 2 bases and J by 0 bases, with 10 bases between the two germline ends. This CDR3 region has 15 residues. Germline loops: CDR1 KGHSH, CDR2 LQKENI. DNA of the CDR3: TGTGCCAGCTCACCAGGGGGGGAAGCTAACTATGGCTACACCTTC. It codes for CASSPGGEANYGYTF.

The rearrangement joins TRBV6-5 to TRBJ2-7, with unresolved D. V was cut by 0 bases and J by 1 base, with 4 bases left in between. The CDR3 extends over 13 amino acids. Germline CDR1 and CDR2: MNHEY and SVGAGI. CDR3 nucleotides: TGTGCCAGCAGTTACTCGACATCCTACGAGCAGTACTTC. It translates to CASSYSTSYEQYF.

V gene TRBV5-1 combines with J gene TRBJ1-1; 8 bases fit TRBD1. The CDR3 is 14 amino acids. V lost 4 bases, J lost 0 bases, and 2 bases stayed unmatched. Per the germline V gene, CDR1 is SGHRS and CDR2 is YFSETQ. Here the CDR3 DNA reads TGCGCCAGCAGCGTGACAGGGGTGAACACTGAAGCTTTCTTT. It encodes CASSVTGVNTEAFF.

The chain has TRBV18 and TRBJ2-3, with TRBD2 matching over 7 bases. Germline loops: CDR1 KGHSH, CDR2 LQKENI. The J segment lost 0 bases and the V segment lost 3 bases, leaving 9 bases of the junction unmatched. This CDR3 has 17 residues. The CDR3 is CASSPDGGGLSTDTQYF. The CDR3 bases are TGTGCCAGCTCACCCGATGGGGGAGGGTTGAGCACAGATACGCAGTATTTT. Full variable domain (remainder filled in from reference TRBV18 and TRBJ2-3): NAGVMQNPRHLVRRRGQEARLRCSPMKGHSHVYWYRQLPEEGLKFMVYLQKENIIDESGMPKERFSAEFPKEGPSILRIQQVVRGDSAAYFCASSPDGGGLSTDTQYFGPGTRLTVL.

This rearrangement joins TRBV11-2 to TRBJ2-7; 7 bases agree with TRBD1. Germline trimming cut 6 bases from V and 0 bases from J; bases unmatched to any gene: 11. The CDR3 totals 16 residues. Germline CDR1 reads SGHAT; CDR2 reads FQNNGV. The CDR3 region has the DNA TGTGCCAGCAGGCATGGCCTCGACAGGGTCTCCTACGAGCAGTACTTC. This encodes CASRHGLDRVSYEQYF.

The chain employs TRBV7-9 and TRBJ2-3, with D perhaps TRBD2 (5 bases). V lost 1 base, J lost 2 bases, and 16 bases lay in between. The germline V gene encodes CDR1 SEHNR and CDR2 FQNEAQ (reference sequence). The CDR3 sequence is 17 residues long. For the CDR3, the DNA is TGTGCCAGCAGCTTAGTTGCTAGCAGCACTTTCACAGATACGCAGTATTTT. Translation: CASSLVASSTFTDTQYF.

The V gene is TRBV2, the J gene TRBJ1-1, with D possibly matching TRBD1 (6 bases). The germline V gene has CDR1 SNHLY and CDR2 FYNNEI. The CDR3 contains 13 residues. V was trimmed by 5 bases and J by 8 bases, leaving 15 bases between them. CDR3 sequence: CASSWAPDREAFF. The DNA for the CDR3 is TGTGCCAGCAGTTGGGCACCCGACAGGGAAGCTTTCTTT.

V gene TRBV7-9 combines with J gene TRBJ2-1; perhaps TRBD2 as D (5 bases). There are 15 residues in the CDR3. V gave up 6 bases and J gave up 6 bases, with 18 bases separating them. The V gene's germline CDR1 is SEHNR and CDR2 FQNEAQ (reference sequence). This chain's CDR3 is CASRRSGLRGNEQFF. DNA for the CDR3: TGTGCCAGCAGGAGAAGCGGTCTACGAGGCAATGAGCAGTTCTTC.

This chain links TRBV6-8 with TRBJ1-2, with TRBD1 as a possible D gene (5 bases). This CDR3 has 15 residues. Trimming stripped 4 bases from V and 4 bases from J, with 16 bases between. Germline CDR1 MNHGY, CDR2 SAAAGT. The CDR3 DNA reads TGTGCCAGCAGTTCTTCCCGGGGGTCGCCCTATGGCTACACCTTC. Amino acid sequence: CASSSSRGSPYGYTF.

V usage is TRBV6-5 and J usage is TRBJ2-5; D gene ambiguous. Trimming left V 4 bases short and J 5 bases short, with 8 bases between. This CDR3 region has 12 residues. CDR1 is MNHEY, CDR2 SVGAGI, per germline. This CDR3 is CASSSLVETQYF. CDR3 DNA sequence: TGTGCCAGCAGTTCGCTAGTTGAGACCCAGTACTTC.

This chain joins TRBV5-6 and TRBJ2-7; D is unresolved. The CDR3 extends over 12 amino acids. Trimming removed 2 bases at V and 7 bases at J, with 10 bases between. CDR1 and CDR2 from the germline V gene are SGHDT and YYEEEE. CDR3 DNA sequence: TGTGCCAGCAGCTTCACAACCGGGGAGCAGTACTTC. Amino acid sequence: CASSFTTGEQYF.

J is TRBJ1-6 and V is TRBV5-6; 9 nucleotides match TRBD1. This CDR3 comprises 15 residues. The germline V gene has CDR1 SGHDT and CDR2 YYEEEE. V dropped 4 bases and J dropped 6; count of bases not matched to a gene: 5. The CDR3 DNA sequence: TGTGCCAGCAGCGTTACAGGGGGCGGTAATTCACCCCTCCACTTT. Protein product: CASSVTGGGNSPLHF.

The V call is TRBV19, the J call TRBJ2-3; D is ambiguous. The V end lost 1 base, the J end lost 8 bases, and 4 bases lay between the germline ends. The germline CDR1 and CDR2 sequences are LNHDA and SQIVND (reference sequence). The CDR3 extends over 11 amino acids. CDR3: CASSIVGTQYF. The CDR3 region has the DNA TGTGCCAGTAGTATAGTCGGTACGCAGTATTTT.

The V gene is TRBV28, the J gene TRBJ2-7; 9 positions agree with TRBD1. J gave up 4 bases and V 3 bases, and 7 bases lay outside the gene matches. The germline V gene encodes CDR1 MDHEN and CDR2 SYDVKM. The length of the CDR3 is 15 residues. CDR3 sequence: CASSFPGTGSYEQYF. The CDR3 DNA follows: TGTGCCAGCAGTTTCCCCGGGACAGGGAGTTACGAGCAGTACTTC.